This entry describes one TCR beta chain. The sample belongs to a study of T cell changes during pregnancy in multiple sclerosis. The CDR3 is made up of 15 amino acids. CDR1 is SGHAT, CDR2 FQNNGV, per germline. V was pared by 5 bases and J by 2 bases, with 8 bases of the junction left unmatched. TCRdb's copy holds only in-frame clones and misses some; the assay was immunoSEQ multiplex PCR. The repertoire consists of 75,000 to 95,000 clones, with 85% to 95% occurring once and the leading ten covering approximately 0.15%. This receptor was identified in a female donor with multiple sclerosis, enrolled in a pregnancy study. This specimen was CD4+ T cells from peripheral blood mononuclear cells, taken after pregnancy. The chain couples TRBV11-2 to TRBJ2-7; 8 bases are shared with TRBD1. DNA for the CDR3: TGTGCCAGCAGCCCGGGGGACAGGATAACCTACGAGCAGTACTTC. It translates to CASSPGDRITYEQYF.